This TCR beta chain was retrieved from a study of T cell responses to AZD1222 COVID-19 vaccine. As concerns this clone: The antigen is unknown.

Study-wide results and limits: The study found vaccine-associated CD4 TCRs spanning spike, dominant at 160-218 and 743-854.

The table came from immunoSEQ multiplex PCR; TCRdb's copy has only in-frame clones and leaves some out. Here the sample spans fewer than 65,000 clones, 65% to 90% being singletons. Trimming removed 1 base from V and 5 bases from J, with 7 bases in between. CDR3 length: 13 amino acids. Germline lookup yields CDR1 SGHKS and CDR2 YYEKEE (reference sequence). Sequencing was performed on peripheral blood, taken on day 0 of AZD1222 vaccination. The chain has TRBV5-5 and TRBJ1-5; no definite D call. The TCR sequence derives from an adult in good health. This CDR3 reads CASSLYTDQPQHF. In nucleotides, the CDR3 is TGTGCCAGCAGCTTGTATACGGATCAGCCCCAGCATTTT.